This TCR beta chain is from a study of cytomegalovirus exposure and HLA in healthy donors. Notes on the study in general: Later on, a genetic analysis was performed. It linked a missense variant in DCLRE1C with V- and J-gene trimming of TCR beta. What TCR beta sequences reportedly achieved was accurate prediction of HLA-A and HLA-B alleles in most subjects.

PCR was performed using 60 Vbeta and 13 Jbeta primers. Clones were sequenced by immunoSEQ multiplex PCR, and TCRdb holds only the in-frame ones, with some missing. The sample contains 150,000 to 200,000 clones, roughly 80% of which appear only once. V was clipped by 3 bases and J by 9 bases, with 14 bases between them. The germline CDR1 and CDR2 sequences are MNHNY and SVGAGI (reference sequence). CDR3 length equals 13 residues. This clone has more than one count but fewer than ten. Its target is not known. This TCR came from a woman younger than 35 in good health and CMV-seronegative. Material: PBMCs. The chain carries TRBV6-6 and TRBJ1-1; D is unresolved. The CDR3 loop reads CASSYQDGRQAFF. As DNA, the CDR3 is TGTGCCAGCAGTTATCAGGACGGGAGACAAGCTTTCTTT.